These 6 T cell receptor beta chains originate from one sample sequenced in a study of monozygotic twins with inflammatory bowel disease. TCRdb re-called the 5' RACE reads; every CDR3 protein appears as one record, without DNA. The table lists 350,000 to 550,000 distinct CDR3 sequences. The specimen was blood. These receptors originate from a human donor with ulcerative colitis or Crohn's disease, or a healthy co-twin of an affected twin (not recorded which).

V is TRBV29-1 and J is TRBJ1-1; TCRdb reports TRBD1, a call that lacks DNA to check it against. Germline assignment: CDR1 SQVTM and CDR2 ANQGSEA. The CDR3 has 15 residues. The CDR3 region is CSVLDREGRNTEAFF.

This chain connects TRBV18 to TRBJ2-7. From germline, CDR1 is KGHSH and CDR2 LQKENI. The CDR3 totals 13 residues. This chain's CDR3 is CASSQLHTYEQYF.

V and J are TRBV6-2 or TRBV6-3 and TRBJ2-1; TCRdb names TRBD2, which stays unverified in the absence of DNA. CDR1 is MNHEY and CDR2 is SVGEGT in the germline V gene. The CDR3 has 14 residues. CDR3 region: CASSSASGYNEQFF.

This chain connects TRBV7-8 to TRBJ2-1; the D gene TCRdb calls, TRBD2, cannot be checked with no DNA. CDR1 SGHVS and CDR2 FQNEAQ come from the germline V gene. The CDR3 runs 19 residues. This CDR3 reads CASSLTPPGTLSPYNEQFF.

The rearrangement uses TRBV6-2 or TRBV6-3 and TRBJ2-6; with no DNA, the TCRdb D assignment of TRBD1 cannot be verified. This CDR3 contains 20 residues. The germline V gene encodes CDR1 MNHEY and CDR2 SVGEGT. The chain's CDR3 is CASSRHIVPGRTSGANVLTF.

The chain uses TRBV7-9 and TRBJ1-1; TCRdb outputs TRBD1, but without DNA this stays unchecked. The CDR3 spans 17 residues. Germline lookup yields CDR1 SEHNR and CDR2 FQNEAQ (reference sequence). The CDR3 is CASSLVGGVTGNTEAFF. The whole variable domain, filled in from reference TRBV7-9 and TRBJ1-1, reads DTGVSQNPRHKITKRGQNVTFRCDPISEHNRLYWYRQTLGQGPEFLTYFQNEAQLEKSRLLSDRFSAERPKGSFSTLEIQRTEQGDSAMYLCASSLVGGVTGNTEAFFGQGTRLTVV.